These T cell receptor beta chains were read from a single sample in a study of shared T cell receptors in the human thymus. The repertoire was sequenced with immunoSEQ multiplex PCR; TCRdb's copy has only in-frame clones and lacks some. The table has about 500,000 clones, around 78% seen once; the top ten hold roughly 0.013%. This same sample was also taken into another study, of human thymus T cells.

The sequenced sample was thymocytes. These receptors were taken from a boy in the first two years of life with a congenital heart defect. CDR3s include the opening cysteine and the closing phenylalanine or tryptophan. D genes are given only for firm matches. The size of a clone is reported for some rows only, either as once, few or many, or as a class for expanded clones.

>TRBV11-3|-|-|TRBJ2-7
TGTGCCAGCAGCTTAGGGCAGTCCTACGAGCAGTACTTC
CASSLGQSYEQYF
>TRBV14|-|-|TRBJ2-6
TGTGCCAGCAGCCGAGAGGTCCCCACAGGGCTCTACTCTGGGGCCAACGTCCTGACTTTC
CASSREVPTGLYSGANVLTF
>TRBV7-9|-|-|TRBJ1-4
TGTGCCAGCAGCTGGAACAGGGATCGAAAACTGTTTTTT
CASSWNRDRKLFF
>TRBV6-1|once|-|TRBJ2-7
TGTGCCAGCCCGGGACTGTCCTACGAGCAGTACTTC
CASPGLSYEQYF
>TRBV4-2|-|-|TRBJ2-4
TGTGCCAGCAGCCAAGCCCCCCCTCTAGCGTCACTGGGCATTCAGTACTTC
CASSQAPPLASLGIQYF
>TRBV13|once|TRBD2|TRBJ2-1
TGTGCCAGCAGCTTAGTTTCGGGCGGGGGCTCCTACAATGAGCAGTTCTTC
CASSLVSGGGSYNEQFF
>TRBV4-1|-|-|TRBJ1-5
TGCGCCAGCAGCCAAGGTCCAGGGAGGTCCCCCCAGCATTTT
CASSQGPGRSPQHF
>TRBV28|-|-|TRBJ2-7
TGTGCCAGCAGCCCCCGGGAGAGTCGAAGCGAGCAGTACTTC
CASSPRESRSEQYF
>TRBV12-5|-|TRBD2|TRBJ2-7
TGTGCTAGTGGTTTGGAGTCTTTAGGCGGGAGCTTCTCCTACGAGCAGTACTTC
CASGLESLGGSFSYEQYF
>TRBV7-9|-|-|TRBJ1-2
TGTGCCAGCAGCTTTGGGGCCATCCACACCTTC
CASSFGAIHTF
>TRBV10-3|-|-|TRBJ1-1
TGTGCCACCCAAAGGGGCGCAGACACTGAAGCTTTCTTT
CATQRGADTEAFF
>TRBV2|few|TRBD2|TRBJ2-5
TGTGCCAGCAGCGGGGGGGCACATGAAGAGACCCAGTACTTC
CASSGGAHEETQYF
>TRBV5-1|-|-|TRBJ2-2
TGCGCCAGCAGCTTATCAGGACAGTCGAACACCGGGGAGCTGTTTTTT
CASSLSGQSNTGELFF
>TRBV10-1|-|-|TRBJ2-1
TGCGCCAGCAGTGGGCCCCCCCGGGACACCCCGTACAATGAGCAGTTCTTC
CASSGPPRDTPYNEQFF
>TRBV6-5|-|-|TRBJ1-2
TGTGCCAGCAATGGGGGGTATAACTATGGCTACACCTTC
CASNGGYNYGYTF
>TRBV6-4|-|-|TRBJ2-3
TGTGCCAGCAGTGAAGGGGGAAATACGCAGTATTTT
CASSEGGNTQYF
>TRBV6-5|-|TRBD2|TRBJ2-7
TGTGCCAGCAGTTACTCAGGACTAGCGGAATACGAGCAGTACTTC
CASSYSGLAEYEQYF
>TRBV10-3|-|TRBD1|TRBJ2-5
TGTGCCATCAGTCCTCGCGGGACAGGGGGAGAGACCCAGTACTTC
CAISPRGTGGETQYF
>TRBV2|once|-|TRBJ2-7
TGTGCCAGCAGTGAGACCCGCGGGGCCGACCTTTGGGAGCAGTACTTC
CASSETRGADLWEQYF
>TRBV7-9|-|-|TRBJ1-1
TGTGCCAGCAGCTTTAGCAGGAACACTGAAGCTTTCTTT
CASSFSRNTEAFF
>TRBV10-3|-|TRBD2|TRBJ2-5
TGTGCCATCGGGGGGGGGACTAGGACACCCCAAGAGACCCAGTACTTC
CAIGGGTRTPQETQYF
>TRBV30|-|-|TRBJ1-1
TGTGCCTGGATGAGACAGCCGAACACTGAAGCTTTCTTT
CAWMRQPNTEAFF
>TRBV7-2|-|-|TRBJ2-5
TGTGCCAGCAGCTTAATACACGGGAGTAGTCAAGAGACCCAGTACTTC
CASSLIHGSSQETQYF
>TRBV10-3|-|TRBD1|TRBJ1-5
TGTGCCACCCAACGACAGGGGGCTGGGGGCAATCAGCCCCAGCATTTT
CATQRQGAGGNQPQHF
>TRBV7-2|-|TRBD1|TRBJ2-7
TGTGCCAGCAGCTTGGAGACAGGGGTTCCCTACGAGCAGTACTTC
CASSLETGVPYEQYF
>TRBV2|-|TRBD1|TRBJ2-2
TGTGCCAGCAGTGAAAGGGACAGCACGAACACCGGGGAGCTGTTTTTT
CASSERDSTNTGELFF
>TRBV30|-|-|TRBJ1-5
TGTGCCTGGAGTGAGTGGTTTGGGACGGACAGTCTTCCTCATCAGCCCCAGCATTTT
CAWSEWFGTDSLPHQPQHF
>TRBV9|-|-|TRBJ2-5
TGTGCCAGCAGCGTAGGGTCGGTAGCGAAAGAGACCCAGTACTTC
CASSVGSVAKETQYF
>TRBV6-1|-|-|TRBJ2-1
TGTGCCAGCAGTGCCCAGCGGGTCGCCTACAATGAGCAGTTCTTC
CASSAQRVAYNEQFF
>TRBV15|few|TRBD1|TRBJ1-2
TGTGCCACCAGCAGAGATCCCAATCCGGGACAGGGTCTCTACGGTGGGGCTAACTATGGCTACACCTTC
CATSRDPNPGQGLYGGANYGYTF
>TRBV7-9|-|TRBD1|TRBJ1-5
TGTGCCAGCAGCCTTGGACAGGGGAATCAGCCCCAGCATTTT
CASSLGQGNQPQHF
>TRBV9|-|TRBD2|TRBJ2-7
TGTGCCAGCAGCGTAGCGGAGCCTAGCGGATCCTACGAGCAGTACTTC
CASSVAEPSGSYEQYF